The present T cell receptor beta chain was sequenced within a study of T cell repertoires in cytomegalovirus infection. Notes on this clonotype: What it binds is unknown.

Germline CDR1 and CDR2: SGHVS and FNYEAQ. The CDR3 has 13 residues. Trimming pared 10 bases from V and 6 bases from J, leaving 18 bases between. MiXCR was run by TCRdb on the reads, yielding one entry per CDR3 protein. The table lists 100,000 to 150,000 distinct CDR3 sequences, approximately 30% of them singletons. The clonotype comes from a human donor in good health (CMV status not recorded). Some clones in this sample may be carry-over from other donors' samples. Sequenced here: CD8+ T cells from cultured PBMCs, sampled from culture after CMV antigen stimulation. V gene TRBV7-6 combines with J gene TRBJ1-2, with TRBD1 as a possible D gene (5 bases). The CDR3 DNA is TGTGCCACAGCCCAGGACAAAGGCCATGGCTACACCTTC. Protein product: CATAQDKGHGYTF.